This TCR beta chain was obtained from a study of molecular identifiers for immune sequencing clone quantification. CDR1 and CDR2 from the germline V gene are SGHTA and FQGNSA. The CDR3 sequence is 12 residues long. Bulk libraries came from a prior protocol with listed TCR primers. TCRdb redid the calling of the PCR reads with MiXCR, one entry per CDR3 protein. The table records approximately 680,000 distinct CDR3 sequences, about 25% of them present only once. Concerning this clonotype itself: Given a much more abundant clone one base away, this may be a read error.

The chain carries TRBV7-2 and TRBJ1-5, with D uncertain. The sample was naive CD8+ T cells from blood, with Jurkat cell RNA spiked in. Subset indicated: FACS-sorted CD8+CD4-CCR7+CD45RA+ naive T cells. This sequence was found in a human donor in good health. Some libraries in this study had Jurkat cell RNA spiked in. The CDR3 DNA is TGTGCCAGCCGCTTCCTTGGTCAGCCCCAGCATTTT. Translated, it gives CASRFLGQPQHF.